This T cell receptor (beta chain) was identified during a study of Ad26.COV2.S vaccination and SARS-CoV-2 variants. Study information: Recipients of Ad26.COV2.S got it intramuscularly, once or twice 56 days apart.

Profiled with immunoSEQ multiplex PCR; TCRdb holds only in-frame clones, not every one. The data show some 400,000 clones, with around nine tenths seen just once and approximately 1.9% held by the top ten. Noted treatment: 15 to 20 received Ad26.COV2.S at low or high dose, single or two shots; a few received placebo; per-sample allocation not given. Each sample was drawn 63 days after the first injection (of vaccine or placebo). Wuhan-strain SARS-CoV-2 spike was expressed by the Ad26 vector that made up the vaccine. This specimen was peripheral blood, taken in a trial of Ad26.COV2.S vaccine versus placebo. The clonotype was recovered from a person between 18 and 59 years old who received the Ad26.COV2.S COVID-19 vaccine or a placebo.

This chain's CDR3 is CASSEELLAGHYNEQFF. The DNA of the CDR3 is TGTGCCAGCAGTGAAGAATTACTAGCGGGGCACTACAATGAGCAGTTCTTC. V is TRBV6-4 and J is TRBJ2-1, with TRBD2 identical over 10 bases. V lost 3 bases and J lost 3; bases outside the gene matches: 8. The CDR3 is made up of 17 amino acids. From germline, CDR1 is MRHNA and CDR2 SNTAGT.